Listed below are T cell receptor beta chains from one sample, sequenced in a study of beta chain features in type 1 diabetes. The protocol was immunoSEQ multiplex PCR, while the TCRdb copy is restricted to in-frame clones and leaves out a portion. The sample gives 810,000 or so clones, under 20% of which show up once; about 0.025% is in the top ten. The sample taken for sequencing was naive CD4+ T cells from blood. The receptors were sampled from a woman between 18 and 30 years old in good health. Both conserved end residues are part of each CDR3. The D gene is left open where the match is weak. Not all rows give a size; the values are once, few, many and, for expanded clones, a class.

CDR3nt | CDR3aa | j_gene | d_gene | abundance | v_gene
TGTGCCAGTAGTAGGGAAGCGGCCTACAATGAGCAGTTCTTC | CASSREAAYNEQFF | TRBJ2-1 | - | many | TRBV19
TGCGCCAGCAGCTTGCCAGGGGGTCGGGGCACTGAAGCTTTCTTT | CASSLPGGRGTEAFF | TRBJ1-1 | TRBD1 | - | TRBV5-1
TGTGCCATCAGTGAAGGTGGAAACACCATATATTTT | CAISEGGNTIYF | TRBJ1-3 | - | few | TRBV10-3
TGTGCCAGCTCACCAAACCCGGGACAGGGGTCCTACGAGCAGTACTTC | CASSPNPGQGSYEQYF | TRBJ2-7 | TRBD1 | - | TRBV18
TGTGCCAGCAGTCTCCTAGCGGCCCAAGAGACCCAGTACTTC | CASSLLAAQETQYF | TRBJ2-5 | TRBD2 | few | TRBV28
TGTGCCAGCAGCACTAGCGGATCCTACTACGAGCAGTACTTC | CASSTSGSYYEQYF | TRBJ2-7 | TRBD2 | few | TRBV7-2
TGTGCCAGCTCACCACCGGGCCGGGAGAGCTACGAGCAGTACTTC | CASSPPGRESYEQYF | TRBJ2-7 | - | - | TRBV18
TGTGCCACCAGCACCTGGACTAGCGGGAGGGCTGGGGAGCAGTACTTC | CATSTWTSGRAGEQYF | TRBJ2-7 | TRBD2 | few | TRBV15
TGTGCCAGCAGCCCGACGGGACAGGCATACAATGAGCAGTTCTTC | CASSPTGQAYNEQFF | TRBJ2-1 | TRBD1 | few | TRBV11-2
TGCGCCAGCAGCCAAGGAACGGGAGCCCAGTCTAGAGATACGCAGTATTTT | CASSQGTGAQSRDTQYF | TRBJ2-3 | - | few | TRBV4-3
TGCAGCGTTGAAGGCGGAGGGGACAGGGTACCCTACGAGCAGTACTTC | CSVEGGGDRVPYEQYF | TRBJ2-7 | TRBD1 | - | TRBV29-1
TGTGCCAGCAGCTTAGAAGGGGGCAATCAGCCCCAGCATTTT | CASSLEGGNQPQHF | TRBJ1-5 | - | few | TRBV7-3
TGTGCCAGCAGTTTAGGTGCCCCGCGGACAGGGGGTCTACACGAGCAGTACTTC | CASSLGAPRTGGLHEQYF | TRBJ2-7 | TRBD1 | - | TRBV28
TGTGCCAGCAGCCAACCAAAGGGGACTAGCGGCTCTGGGGCCAACGTCCTGACTTTC | CASSQPKGTSGSGANVLTF | TRBJ2-6 | TRBD2 | - | TRBV4-2
TGCAGTGCTACGCAGTACAATGAGCAGTTCTTC | CSATQYNEQFF | TRBJ2-1 | - | - | TRBV20-1
TGTGCCAGCCGCACTAGCTTCGAGCAGTACTTC | CASRTSFEQYF | TRBJ2-7 | - | - | TRBV28
TGTGCCAGCAGCTTAGCTAACTCCTACGAGCAGTACTTC | CASSLANSYEQYF | TRBJ2-7 | - | few | TRBV7-2
TGTGCCAGCAATGGAGAACGCGCGGACACCGTGAACTATGGCTACACCTTC | CASNGERADTVNYGYTF | TRBJ1-2 | - | - | TRBV28
TGTGCCAGCTCTCCCTTTACCCAGGCGTACGAGCAGTACTTC | CASSPFTQAYEQYF | TRBJ2-7 | - | - | TRBV10-3
TGTGCCACCGGACTAGCGGGATCGTCGGTCACCGGGGAGCTGTTTTTT | CATGLAGSSVTGELFF | TRBJ2-2 | TRBD2 | - | TRBV2
TGCAGCGTTGATACTCTGGACTCACCCTACGAGCAGTACTTC | CSVDTLDSPYEQYF | TRBJ2-7 | - | - | TRBV29-1
TGTGCCAGCAGCAAAGCTAGGGGAAGGAACGGGCCCCAGCATTTT | CASSKARGRNGPQHF | TRBJ1-5 | - | - | TRBV21-1
TGTGCCAGCAGCCAATCGTTTTCCGGAGAAAAACTGTTTTTT | CASSQSFSGEKLFF | TRBJ1-4 | - | - | TRBV16
TGTGCCAGCAGCTTCCCACAGGGGCTGTTCACCGGGGAGCTGTTTTTT | CASSFPQGLFTGELFF | TRBJ2-2 | TRBD1 | - | TRBV5-6
TGTGCCAGCAGTTACTCGATAGGCCTCGGAAACACCATATATTTT | CASSYSIGLGNTIYF | TRBJ1-3 | - | - | TRBV6-5
TGTGCCAGTAGTCCTGACAGGGGAACTGAAGCTTTCTTT | CASSPDRGTEAFF | TRBJ1-1 | TRBD1 | - | TRBV19
TGTGCCAGCAGTCCCATCTCGGGGGGCGGGGGCCACGAGCAGTACTTC | CASSPISGGGGHEQYF | TRBJ2-7 | - | - | TRBV27
TGTGCCAGCTCACCGCAGGACCTTAATCAGCCCCAGCATTTT | CASSPQDLNQPQHF | TRBJ1-5 | - | - | TRBV18
TGTGCCAGCAGTGAAGCGCTCGCGTCTAACAATGAGCAGTTCTTC | CASSEALASNNEQFF | TRBJ2-1 | - | - | TRBV6-1
TGCGCCAGCAGCCAAGATCTGTGGCAGGGGGGTAATGAGCAGTACTTC | CASSQDLWQGGNEQYF | TRBJ2-7 | - | few | TRBV4-3
TGCAGCGTTACCGGGACAGGGGGCGCCGGCTACACCTTC | CSVTGTGGAGYTF | TRBJ1-2 | TRBD1 | - | TRBV29-1
TGTGCCAGCAGCTTAGGTCAGGGCAACATAATTGGAGCTTTCTTT | CASSLGQGNIIGAFF | TRBJ1-1 | - | - | TRBV7-2
TGTGCCAGCTCACCTCGTCCTCATAGCACAGATACGCAGTATTTT | CASSPRPHSTDTQYF | TRBJ2-3 | - | - | TRBV18
TGTGCCAGCGCAGGGTCCTCCTATAATTCACCCCTCCACTTT | CASAGSSYNSPLHF | TRBJ1-6 | - | few | TRBV28
TGTGCCAGCAGTCCCGACAGGGCTTTACAAGAGACCCAGTACTTC | CASSPDRALQETQYF | TRBJ2-5 | TRBD1 | - | TRBV6-6
TGCGCCAGCAGCCAAGATGCAGCCAGTCTCAATGAGCAGTTCTTC | CASSQDAASLNEQFF | TRBJ2-1 | - | - | TRBV7-9
TGCGCCAGCAGCCAATTGCTCTCTGGGGCCAACGTCCTGACTTTC | CASSQLLSGANVLTF | TRBJ2-6 | - | - | TRBV4-1
TGTGCCAGCAGTGTTGGGAACACTGAAGCTTTCTTT | CASSVGNTEAFF | TRBJ1-1 | - | - | TRBV6-1
TGCGCCAGCAGTAATGCGGGGGCCACTGAAGCTTTCTTT | CASSNAGATEAFF | TRBJ1-1 | - | - | TRBV5-1
TGCGCCAGCAGCCAATACCAACGCAGGGGGAACACAGATACGCAGTATTTT | CASSQYQRRGNTDTQYF | TRBJ2-3 | TRBD1 | - | TRBV5-4
TGCGCCAGCAGTGAGGCTGGGGACAGGCTCAAAGTGGAGAATGGCTACACCTTC | CASSEAGDRLKVENGYTF | TRBJ1-2 | TRBD1 | few | TRBV10-2
TGTGCCAGCAGCTTGGTGGGACTAGCGGACACCGGGGAGCTGTTTTTT | CASSLVGLADTGELFF | TRBJ2-2 | TRBD2 | few | TRBV5-4
TGTGCCATCAGTGGGAGAACTATTAGCACAGATACGCAGTATTTT | CAISGRTISTDTQYF | TRBJ2-3 | - | few | TRBV10-3
TGTGCCAGCAGCTTACCCAGCAGCATCACAGATACGCAGTATTTT | CASSLPSSITDTQYF | TRBJ2-3 | - | - | TRBV11-2
TGTGCAACCCGATGCCACGGCGGAGGGGAAGAAAGAGAAAAACTGTTTTTT | CATRCHGGGEEREKLFF | TRBJ1-4 | - | few | TRBV12-2
TGTGCCAGCAGCTTATGGCAGGGTGGCTACACCTTC | CASSLWQGGYTF | TRBJ1-2 | - | - | TRBV7-9